This T cell receptor (beta chain) originates from a study of blood T cell repertoires in COVID-19. The wider study: Whether acute or convalescent, the COVID-19 samples came from the United States, Italy and Spain. PBMCs, B-cell-depleted T cells, or T cells were the source of the cDNA or gDNA that made up the material.

Clones were sequenced by immunoSEQ multiplex PCR, and TCRdb holds only the in-frame ones, with some missing. Counted here are under 300,000 clones, around 88% occurring once; the ten biggest clones make up around 14%. Patients of the Seattle cohort, enrolled during active infection, were followed longitudinally. V gave up 4 bases and J gave up 5 bases; unmatched junction bases: 10. Germline CDR1 reads SGHRS; CDR2 reads YFSETQ. The CDR3 covers 16 residues. This clonotype was sampled from a woman in her 70s with COVID-19, enrolled during active disease. The sequenced material came from peripheral blood. This chain connects TRBV5-1 to TRBJ2-5, with 11 bases fitting TRBD2. CDR3 bases: TGCGCCAGCAGCCTCCGTAGCGGGGGGGCCTGGGAGACCCAGTACTTC. Translated, it gives CASSLRSGGAWETQYF.